These T cell receptor beta chains were read from a single sample in a study of CD8 T cells in Susac syndrome. TCRdb reanalysed the immunoSEQ multiplex PCR reads using MiXCR and keeps one entry per CDR3 protein. The table lists tens of thousands of distinct CDR3 sequences, just over 90% of them singletons, with 0.5% to 0.65% in the top ten. Sequencing input: CD4+ T cells from PBMCs. The receptors come from a human donor with Susac syndrome. CDR3s include the opening cysteine and the closing phenylalanine or tryptophan. The D gene is left open where the match is weak. The size of a clone is reported for some rows only, either as once, few or many, or as a class for expanded clones.

D gene	V gene	clone size	J gene	CDR3 protein	CDR3 DNA
TRBD1	TRBV7-3	.	TRBJ1-1	CASSFLLQGAMNTEAFF	TGTGCCAGCAGCTTTCTCCTCCAGGGGGCGATGAACACTGAAGCTTTCTTT
TRBD2	TRBV20-1	once	TRBJ2-3	CSAFPSGVSGDTQYF	TGCAGTGCTTTCCCTAGCGGGGTCTCCGGGGATACGCAGTATTTT
.	TRBV18	.	TRBJ1-1	CASSPQAQENTEAFF	TGTGCCAGCTCACCACAAGCCCAGGAAAACACTGAAGCTTTCTTT
TRBD2	TRBV12-3/TRBV12-4	.	TRBJ2-7	CASRSAGAYEQYF	TGTGCCAGCAGGTCTGCGGGGGCCTACGAGCAGTACTTC
.	TRBV5-6	.	TRBJ1-1	CASSWGTARTEAFF	TGTGCCAGCAGCTGGGGGACGGCGAGGACTGAAGCTTTCTTT
.	TRBV19	.	TRBJ1-4	CASRISVATNEKLFF	TGTGCCAGTAGGATATCTGTGGCAACTAATGAAAAACTGTTTTTT
.	TRBV12-5	.	TRBJ2-2	CASRQTNTGELFF	TGTGCTAGTCGGCAGACAAACACCGGGGAGCTGTTTTTT
.	TRBV9	.	TRBJ1-2	CASSVVWDYGYTF	TGTGCCAGCAGCGTAGTTTGGGACTATGGCTACACCTTC
TRBD2	TRBV28	.	TRBJ2-1	CASSSPGGVSYNEQFF	TGTGCCAGCAGCTCCCCCGGGGGGGTCTCCTACAATGAGCAGTTCTTC
.	TRBV27	few	TRBJ1-1	CASSLRGLNTEAFF	TGTGCCAGCAGTTTAAGGGGCCTCAACACTGAAGCTTTCTTT
.	TRBV12-3/TRBV12-4	.	TRBJ1-1	CASRPILGSSAFF	TGTGCCAGCAGACCCATCCTGGGGAGTTCCGCTTTCTTT
.	TRBV19	.	TRBJ1-1	CASSIFPENTEAFF	TGTGCCAGTAGTATCTTTCCGGAGAACACTGAAGCTTTCTTT
.	TRBV12-3/TRBV12-4	.	TRBJ1-1	CASSLSGTREAFF	TGTGCCAGCAGTTTATCAGGTACCCGTGAAGCTTTCTTT
.	TRBV4-2	.	TRBJ1-2	CASSQEAWAGVGYTF	TGTGCCAGCAGCCAAGAGGCTTGGGCAGGGGTCGGCTACACCTTC
.	TRBV28	.	TRBJ1-1	CASSFRARGTEAFF	TGTGCCAGCAGTTTCAGGGCTCGGGGCACTGAAGCTTTCTTT
TRBD1	TRBV25-1	.	TRBJ2-1	CATNSGTGYNEQFF	TGTGCCACCAATTCCGGGACAGGGTACAATGAGCAGTTCTTC
TRBD1	TRBV5-1	.	TRBJ1-2	CASSLPGQGYGYTF	TGCGCCAGCAGCTTGCCAGGACAGGGGTATGGCTACACCTTC